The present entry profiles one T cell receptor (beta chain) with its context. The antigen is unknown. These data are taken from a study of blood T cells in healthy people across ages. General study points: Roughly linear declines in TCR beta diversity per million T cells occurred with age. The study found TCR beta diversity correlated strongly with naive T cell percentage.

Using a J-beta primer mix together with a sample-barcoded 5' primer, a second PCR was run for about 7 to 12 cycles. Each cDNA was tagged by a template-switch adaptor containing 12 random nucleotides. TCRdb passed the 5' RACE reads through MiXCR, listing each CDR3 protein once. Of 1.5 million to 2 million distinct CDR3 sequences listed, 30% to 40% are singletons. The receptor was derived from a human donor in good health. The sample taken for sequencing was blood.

This CDR3 is CASSQEGKVRPEQYF. The CDR3, as DNA: TGCGCCAGCAGCCAAGAAGGGAAAGTTAGGCCCGAGCAGTATTTT. This sequence joins TRBV4-1 and TRBJ2-3; D is unresolved. The CDR3 extends over 15 amino acids. V was trimmed by 0 bases and J by 11 bases, leaving 18 bases between them. CDR1 is MGHRA, CDR2 YSYEKL, per germline.